These T cell receptor beta chains were read from a single sample in a study of technical replicates of blood from a few donors. Clones were sequenced by immunoSEQ multiplex PCR, and TCRdb holds only the in-frame ones, with some missing. This table has about 100,000 clones, around 95% appearing once. The sample taken for sequencing was T cells isolated from PBMCs. These receptors all come from a human donor in good health. CDR3s include the opening cysteine and the closing phenylalanine or tryptophan. The order of the fields is V gene, D gene, J gene, clone size, CDR3 protein, CDR3 DNA. A D gene is named only where the DNA matches it firmly. Rows may omit the clone size; those that give it use once, few, many or a size class.

TRBV7-9,-,TRBJ1-5,-,CASSLFRGNSNQPQHF,TGTGCCAGCAGCTTATTCCGCGGGAATAGCAATCAGCCCCAGCATTTT
TRBV2,-,TRBJ2-7,-,CATRQETYEQYF,TGTGCCACCCGACAGGAGACCTACGAGCAGTACTTC
TRBV21-1,-,TRBJ2-1,-,CASSKEGTVSYNEQFF,TGTGCCAGCAGCAAAGAGGGGACAGTCTCCTACAATGAGCAGTTCTTC
TRBV27,TRBD1,TRBJ2-5,-,CASRRTGVISETQYF,TGTGCCAGCAGGAGGACAGGGGTGATTAGCGAGACCCAGTACTTC
TRBV7-9,TRBD1,TRBJ1-4,-,CASSSPIRTGGPTNEKLFF,TGTGCCAGCAGCTCCCCTATCCGTACAGGGGGTCCAACTAATGAAAAACTGTTTTTT
TRBV12-5,-,TRBJ2-2,-,CASGLVLGCKKDRNTGELFF,TGTGCTAGTGGTTTGGTACTGGGATGTAAAAAGGACAGAAACACCGGGGAGCTGTTTTTT
TRBV10-3,TRBD2,TRBJ2-5,-,CAISGSAGGETQYF,TGTGCCATCAGTGGATCGGCGGGGGGGGAGACCCAGTACTTC
TRBV19,-,TRBJ1-2,once,CASSISGEGYTF,TGTGCCAGTAGTATCTCGGGGGAAGGCTACACCTTC
TRBV6-1,TRBD2,TRBJ2-6,-,CATKAGSGANVLTF,TGTGCCACAAAAGCGGGGTCTGGGGCCAACGTCCTGACTTTC
TRBV28,-,TRBJ1-3,-,CASSLAALSGNTIYF,TGTGCCAGCAGCCTGGCCGCCCTCTCTGGAAACACCATATATTTT
TRBV4-1,-,TRBJ2-7,-,CASSQVGGGAEQYF,TGCGCCAGCAGCCAAGTAGGAGGGGGGGCCGAGCAGTACTTC
TRBV30,TRBD2,TRBJ2-1,-,CAWSMGLAGGDEQFF,TGTGCCTGGAGCATGGGACTAGCGGGGGGGGATGAGCAGTTCTTC
TRBV10-3,-,TRBJ1-6,-,CAISENRANSPLHF,TGTGCCATCAGTGAGAACAGGGCCAATTCACCCCTCCACTTT
TRBV27,-,TRBJ1-2,-,CASSTRTAYGYTF,TGTGCCAGCAGTACGAGGACAGCCTATGGCTACACCTTC
TRBV30,-,TRBJ1-1,-,CAWSEGGRGYTEAFF,TGTGCCTGGAGTGAGGGCGGCAGAGGGTACACTGAAGCTTTCTTT
TRBV5-1,TRBD1,TRBJ2-2,-,CASSWGAGGDTGELFF,TGCGCCAGCAGCTGGGGCGCAGGGGGCGACACCGGGGAGCTGTTTTTT
TRBV27,TRBD1,TRBJ2-7,-,CASSLSIPGQGRFEQYF,TGTGCCAGCAGTTTATCGATTCCGGGACAGGGTAGATTTGAGCAGTACTTC
TRBV5-4,TRBD2,TRBJ2-7,few,CASSHVAGGLYEQYF,TGTGCCAGCAGCCACGTAGCGGGAGGGCTCTACGAGCAGTACTTC
TRBV7-2,-,TRBJ1-6,-,CASSLGVGSPLHF,TGTGCCAGCAGCTTAGGGGTCGGGTCACCCCTCCACTTT
TRBV7-2,TRBD2,TRBJ2-1,-,CASSLVYTGGPVDEQFF,TGTGCCAGCAGCTTAGTATACACGGGAGGGCCCGTGGATGAGCAGTTCTTC
TRBV15,TRBD2,TRBJ2-1,-,CATSRVAGGVLDNEQFF,TGTGCCACCAGCAGAGTAGCGGGGGGCGTTCTGGACAATGAGCAGTTCTTC
TRBV29-1,TRBD1,TRBJ1-3,-,CSVEGQGAPGNTIYF,TGCAGCGTTGAGGGACAGGGGGCCCCTGGAAACACCATATATTTT
TRBV4-1,-,TRBJ1-6,-,CASSLSSSYNSPLHF,TGCGCCAGCAGCCTCTCTTCCTCCTATAATTCACCCCTCCACTTT
TRBV6-6,-,TRBJ1-1,-,CASRILMNTEAFF,TGTGCCAGCAGAATACTCATGAACACTGAAGCTTTCTTT
TRBV10-1,TRBD2,TRBJ2-2,-,CASSEPEAGAGELFF,TGCGCCAGCAGTGAGCCCGAAGCGGGAGCCGGGGAGCTGTTTTTT
TRBV5-1,TRBD1,TRBJ1-2,-,CASSPTGGGSSYGYTF,TGCGCCAGCAGCCCCACAGGGGGGGGATCCTCGTATGGCTACACCTTC
TRBV27,-,TRBJ1-2,-,CASSLRGLYGYTF,TGTGCCAGCAGTTTAAGGGGTCTTTATGGCTACACCTTC
TRBV18,-,TRBJ2-3,-,CASSPPLSLSKRLAQYF,TGTGCCAGCTCACCACCGCTGAGCCTCTCAAAGAGGTTGGCGCAGTATTTT
TRBV7-9,-,TRBJ2-1,-,CASSFPPRDEQFF,TGTGCCAGCAGCTTTCCCCCACGGGATGAGCAGTTCTTC
TRBV7-9,-,TRBJ2-7,-,CASSLGTSTSYEQYF,TGTGCCAGCAGCTTAGGTACGTCCACTTCCTACGAGCAGTACTTC
TRBV6-6,-,TRBJ1-3,-,CASRLTGSGNTIYF,TGTGCCAGCAGATTAACCGGGTCTGGAAACACCATATATTTT
TRBV7-9,-,TRBJ2-2,-,CASSTTGELTGGELFF,TGTGCCAGCAGTACGACGGGGGAACTCACAGGCGGGGAGCTGTTTTTT
TRBV28,-,TRBJ1-5,-,CASTPNRYNQPQHF,TGTGCCAGTACACCTAACAGGTACAATCAGCCCCAGCATTTT
TRBV2,TRBD2,TRBJ2-1,-,CASSRTSGGNNEQFF,TGTGCCAGCAGTCGGACTAGCGGGGGGAACAATGAGCAGTTCTTC
TRBV28,TRBD2,TRBJ2-7,-,CASSRTSGSHLNEQYF,TGTGCCAGCAGTCGGACTAGCGGGAGCCATCTCAACGAGCAGTACTTC
TRBV7-9,-,TRBJ2-7,-,CASSFPEGRASNYEQYF,TGTGCCAGCAGCTTCCCGGAGGGCCGGGCCTCAAACTACGAGCAGTACTTC
TRBV30,TRBD1,TRBJ1-2,-,CACLSGTGGGDGYTF,TGTGCCTGCCTTTCCGGGACAGGGGGCGGCGATGGCTACACCTTC
TRBV1,-,TRBJ1-3,-,CTSPIEGTTGNTIYF,TGCACCAGCCCAATCGAGGGGACTACTGGAAACACCATATATTTT
TRBV18,TRBD1,TRBJ2-3,-,CASSLLKGQGWTDTQYF,TGTGCCAGCTCACTTCTAAAGGGACAGGGGTGGACAGATACGCAGTATTTT
TRBV30,-,TRBJ1-2,few,CAWQGFGRWGGYTF,TGTGCCTGGCAGGGGTTCGGGAGGTGGGGTGGCTACACCTTC
TRBV19,TRBD1,TRBJ1-1,-,CASGTGGTNTEAFF,TGTGCCAGTGGGACAGGGGGGACTAACACTGAAGCTTTCTTT
TRBV5-6,-,TRBJ2-7,-,CASSASTEKYYEQYF,TGTGCCAGCAGCGCCTCAACAGAGAAATACTACGAGCAGTACTTC
TRBV2,TRBD1,TRBJ1-5,once,CASSIGQGGNQPQHF,TGTGCCAGCAGTATCGGACAGGGAGGCAATCAGCCCCAGCATTTT
TRBV5-1,TRBD2,TRBJ2-1,-,CASSSERDHNEQFF,TGCGCCAGCAGCTCAGAGCGGGACCACAATGAGCAGTTCTTC
TRBV5-4,TRBD1,TRBJ1-2,-,CASSKTGGSGYTF,TGTGCCAGCAGCAAAACAGGGGGCAGTGGCTACACCTTC
TRBV28,-,TRBJ1-2,-,CASSLGGDGRYTF,TGTGCCAGCAGTTTAGGGGGGGATGGTCGCTACACCTTC
TRBV18,-,TRBJ2-5,-,CASSYSLETQYF,TGTGCCAGCTCCTACTCCCTGGAGACCCAGTACTTC
TRBV5-6,TRBD1,TRBJ2-4,-,CASSLYHRGDIQYF,TGTGCCAGCAGCTTGTATCACAGGGGGGACATTCAGTACTTC
TRBV18,TRBD1,TRBJ1-2,-,CASSRGQGTNYGYTF,TGTGCCAGCTCACGCGGACAGGGAACTAACTATGGCTACACCTTC
TRBV7-7,-,TRBJ2-7,-,CASSLAEHYEQYF,TGTGCCAGCAGCTTAGCGGAGCACTACGAGCAGTACTTC
TRBV4-1,-,TRBJ2-4,-,CASSYPGLKSGNIQYF,TGCGCCAGCAGCTATCCGGGACTGAAGTCCGGAAACATTCAGTACTTC
TRBV6-6,-,TRBJ1-2,-,CASSYLGQGLYGYTF,TGTGCCAGCAGTTACCTAGGTCAGGGCTTATATGGCTACACCTTC
TRBV10-1,TRBD2,TRBJ2-3,-,CASSGSGRKEGGTDTQYF,TGCGCCAGCAGTGGTAGCGGGAGGAAGGAGGGGGGAACAGATACGCAGTATTTT
TRBV5-5,-,TRBJ2-6,once,CASSLDYRDSGANVLTF,TGTGCCAGCAGCTTAGATTACAGGGACTCTGGGGCCAACGTCCTGACTTTC